What follows are 6 T cell receptor beta chains derived from one specimen sequenced in a study of T cell repertoires in cytomegalovirus infection. In TCRdb, the reads were re-called with MiXCR into one record per CDR3 protein. The sample lists a few hundred thousand distinct CDR3 sequences; less than 30% were seen once. Sample: PBMCs. The receptors derive from a human donor in good health (CMV status not recorded). Some clones in this sample may be carry-over from other donors' samples.

V and J are TRBV7-2 and TRBJ2-1; no reliable D call. Germline V gene lookup returns CDR1 SGHTA and CDR2 FQGNSA. The ends were cut back, 1 base at V and 8 bases at J, with 15 bases in the middle. The CDR3 runs to 15 residues. The CDR3 protein is CASSLGGSAIHEQFF. The CDR3 region has the DNA TGTGCCAGCAGCTTAGGCGGCAGCGCCATCCATGAGCAGTTCTTC.

V usage is TRBV24-1 and J usage is TRBJ2-5, with 7 bases that match TRBD1. The CDR3 is 14 amino acids. Germline CDR1 KGHDR, CDR2 SFDVKD. After removal of 4 bases from V and 4 bases from J, the junction contained 5 bases not matched to a gene. In DNA form, the CDR3 reads TGTGCCACCAGTGAAATGACAGGGTCAGAGACCCAGTACTTC. Its protein is CATSEMTGSETQYF.

This clonotype came up a few times. The chain couples TRBV6-6 to TRBJ1-5; 7 bases map to TRBD1. The CDR3 sequence is 16 residues long. The V and J ends lost 6 bases and 5 bases, in that order; junction bases with no gene match: 13. From germline, CDR1 is MNHNY and CDR2 SVGAGI (reference sequence). CDR3 bases: TGTGCCAGCAGGAGAACCCCGGGACAGACTCATCAGCCCCAGCATTTT. This sequence encodes CASRRTPGQTHQPQHF.

This rearrangement joins TRBV29-1 to TRBJ2-7; tentative D call: TRBD1 (6 bases). The CDR3 spans 12 residues. Germline V lookup: CDR1 SQVTM, CDR2 ANQGSEA. V gave up 4 bases and J gave up 4 bases, with 11 bases separating them. CDR3 nucleotide sequence: TGCAGCGTTGGGGAACAGGGATACGAGCAGTACTTC. It codes for CSVGEQGYEQYF.

This clonotype appeared a few times. This chain uses TRBV12-3 or TRBV12-4 with TRBJ1-2; D may be TRBD1 (6 bases). With 6 bases removed from V and 4 bases from J, the gap between germline ends came to 12 bases. The CDR3 spans 13 residues. The CDR3 region is CASSRGQIYGYTF. The DNA of the CDR3 is TGTGCCAGCAGCCGGGGACAAATCTATGGCTACACCTTC.

This clonotype appeared a few times. This chain joins TRBV24-1 and TRBJ1-3; D is undetermined. V gave up 0 bases and J gave up 4 bases, with 3 bases separating them. The CDR3 length is 13 residues. Germline CDR1 reads KGHDR; CDR2 reads SFDVKD. Here the CDR3 reads CATSDLPGNTIYF. DNA of the CDR3: TGTGCCACCAGTGATTTGCCGGGAAACACCATATATTTT.